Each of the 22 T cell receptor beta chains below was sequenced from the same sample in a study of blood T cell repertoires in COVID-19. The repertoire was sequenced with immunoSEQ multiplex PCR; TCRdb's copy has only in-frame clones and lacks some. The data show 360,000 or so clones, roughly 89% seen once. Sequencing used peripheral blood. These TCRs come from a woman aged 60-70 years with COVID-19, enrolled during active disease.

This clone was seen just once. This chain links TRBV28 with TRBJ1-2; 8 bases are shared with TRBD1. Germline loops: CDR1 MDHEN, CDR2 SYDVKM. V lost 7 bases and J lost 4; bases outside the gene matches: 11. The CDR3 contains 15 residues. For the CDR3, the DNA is TGTGCCAGCACCTTTTTTTCAGGGGGCGCCTATGGCTACACCTTC. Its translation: CASTFFSGGAYGYTF.

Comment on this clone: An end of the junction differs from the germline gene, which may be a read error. CDR3 amino acids: CASSYSGVAGFF. Here the CDR3 DNA reads TGTGCCAGCAGTTACTCGGGTGTGGCAGGGTTTTTT. The rearrangement joins TRBV6-2 or TRBV6-3 to TRBJ1-5; a possible D gene is TRBD1 (5 bases). Germline CDR1 is MNHEY and CDR2 is SVGEGT. This CDR3 spans 12 amino acids.

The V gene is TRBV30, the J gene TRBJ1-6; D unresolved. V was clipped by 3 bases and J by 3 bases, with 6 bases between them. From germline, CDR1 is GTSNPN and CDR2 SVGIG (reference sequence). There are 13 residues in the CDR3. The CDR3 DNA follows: TGTGCCTGGAGGTACAGCTATAATTCACCCCTCCACTTT. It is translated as CAWRYSYNSPLHF.

Here the CDR3 reads CASSQIPSGGLNTEAFF. The DNA for the CDR3 is TGTGCCAGCAGCCAAATACCTTCGGGAGGGTTGAACACTGAAGCTTTCTTT. This chain joins TRBV4-2 and TRBJ1-1, with unresolved D. V was trimmed by 2 bases and J by 0 bases, leaving 16 bases between them. This CDR3 has 17 residues. CDR1 is LGHNA, CDR2 YNFKEQ, per germline.

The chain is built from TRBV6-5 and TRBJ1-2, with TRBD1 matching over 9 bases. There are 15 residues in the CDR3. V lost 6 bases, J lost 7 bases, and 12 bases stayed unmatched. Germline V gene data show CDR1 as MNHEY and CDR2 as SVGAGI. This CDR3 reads CASSQYPGQGLGYTF. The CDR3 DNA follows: TGTGCCAGCAGCCAATACCCGGGACAGGGTCTTGGCTACACCTTC.

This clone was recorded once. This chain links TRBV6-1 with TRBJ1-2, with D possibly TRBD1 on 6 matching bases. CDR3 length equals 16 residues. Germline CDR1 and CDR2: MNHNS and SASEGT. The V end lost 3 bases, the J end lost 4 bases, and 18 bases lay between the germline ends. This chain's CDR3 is CASSDLVTGYGYGYTF. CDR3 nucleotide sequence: TGTGCCAGCAGTGACTTAGTCACAGGGTACGGCTATGGCTACACCTTC.

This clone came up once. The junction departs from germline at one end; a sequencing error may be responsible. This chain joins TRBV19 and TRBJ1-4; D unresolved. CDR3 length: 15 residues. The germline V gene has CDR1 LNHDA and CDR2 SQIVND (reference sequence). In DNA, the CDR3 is TGTGCCAGTAGTGTAGACGGCCCTGAGGGAGAAAAACTGTTTTTT. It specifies CASSVDGPEGEKLFF.

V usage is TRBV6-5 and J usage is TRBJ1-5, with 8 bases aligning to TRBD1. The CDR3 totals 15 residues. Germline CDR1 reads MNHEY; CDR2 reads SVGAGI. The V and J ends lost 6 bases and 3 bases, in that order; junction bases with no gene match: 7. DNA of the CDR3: TGTGCCAGCAGGAGTGGACAGGGCTACAATCAGCCCCAGCATTTT. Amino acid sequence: CASRSGQGYNQPQHF.

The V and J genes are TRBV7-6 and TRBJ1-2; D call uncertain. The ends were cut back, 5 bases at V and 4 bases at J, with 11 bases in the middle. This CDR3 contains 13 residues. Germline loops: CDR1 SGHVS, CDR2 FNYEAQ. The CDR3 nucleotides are TGTGCCAGCAGCCCCGGTAACGGCTATGGCTACACCTTC. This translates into CASSPGNGYGYTF. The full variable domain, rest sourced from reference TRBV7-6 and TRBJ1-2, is GAGVSQSPRYKVTKRGQDVALRCDPISGHVSLYWYRQALGQGPEFLTYFNYEAQQDKSGLPNDRFSAERPEGSISTLTIQRTEQRDSAMYRCASSPGNGYGYTFGSGTRLTVV.

In DNA form, the CDR3 reads TGTGCCAGCAGTTACCCGGGACAGGGCTACACCTTC. Protein product: CASSYPGQGYTF. V usage is TRBV6-5 and J usage is TRBJ1-2, with 7 bases matching TRBD1. CDR1 and CDR2 from the germline V gene are MNHEY and SVGAGI. The CDR3 contains 12 residues. V was pared by 2 bases and J by 8 bases, with 2 bases of the junction left unmatched.

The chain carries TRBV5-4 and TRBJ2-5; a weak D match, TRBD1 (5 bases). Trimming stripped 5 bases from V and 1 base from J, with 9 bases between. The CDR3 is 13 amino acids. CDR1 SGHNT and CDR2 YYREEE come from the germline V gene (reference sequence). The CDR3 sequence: CASRNTGQETQYF. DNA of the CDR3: TGTGCCAGCAGAAACACAGGCCAAGAGACCCAGTACTTC.

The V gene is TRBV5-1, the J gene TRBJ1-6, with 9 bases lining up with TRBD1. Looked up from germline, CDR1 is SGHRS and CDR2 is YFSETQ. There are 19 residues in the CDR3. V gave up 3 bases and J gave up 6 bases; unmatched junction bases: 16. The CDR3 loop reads CASSSVPGQGTLTNSPLHF. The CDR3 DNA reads TGCGCCAGCAGCTCCGTCCCGGGACAGGGAACCCTAACTAATTCACCCCTCCACTTT.

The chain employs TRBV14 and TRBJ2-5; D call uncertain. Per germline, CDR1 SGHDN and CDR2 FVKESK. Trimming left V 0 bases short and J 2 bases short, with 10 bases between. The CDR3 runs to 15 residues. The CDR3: CASSQDYSRQETQYF. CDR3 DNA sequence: TGTGCCAGCAGCCAAGATTATTCTAGGCAAGAGACCCAGTACTTC.

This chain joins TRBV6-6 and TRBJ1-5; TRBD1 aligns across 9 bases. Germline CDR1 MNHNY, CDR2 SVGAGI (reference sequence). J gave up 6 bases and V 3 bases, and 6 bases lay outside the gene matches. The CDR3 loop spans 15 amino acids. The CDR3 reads CASSYPATGGQPQHF. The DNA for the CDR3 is TGTGCCAGCAGTTATCCCGCGACAGGGGGTCAGCCCCAGCATTTT.

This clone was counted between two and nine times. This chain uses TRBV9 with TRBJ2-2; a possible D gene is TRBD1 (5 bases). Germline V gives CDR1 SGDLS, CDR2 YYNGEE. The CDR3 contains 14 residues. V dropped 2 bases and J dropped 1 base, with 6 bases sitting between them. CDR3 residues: CASSVQGNTGELFF. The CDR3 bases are TGTGCCAGCAGCGTCCAGGGGAACACCGGGGAGCTGTTTTTT. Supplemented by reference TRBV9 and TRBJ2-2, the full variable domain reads DSGVTQTPKHLITATGQRVTLRCSPRSGDLSVYWYQQSLDQGLQFLIQYYNGEERAKGNILERFSAQQFPDLHSELNLSSLELGDSALYFCASSVQGNTGELFFGEGSRLTVL.

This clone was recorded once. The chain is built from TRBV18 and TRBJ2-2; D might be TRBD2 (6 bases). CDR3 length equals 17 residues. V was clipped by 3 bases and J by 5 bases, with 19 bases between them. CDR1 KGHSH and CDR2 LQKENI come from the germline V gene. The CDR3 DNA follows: TGTGCCAGCTCACCTATCGGGCTAGCGTTAAGGACCGGGGAGCTGTTTTTT. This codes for CASSPIGLALRTGELFF.

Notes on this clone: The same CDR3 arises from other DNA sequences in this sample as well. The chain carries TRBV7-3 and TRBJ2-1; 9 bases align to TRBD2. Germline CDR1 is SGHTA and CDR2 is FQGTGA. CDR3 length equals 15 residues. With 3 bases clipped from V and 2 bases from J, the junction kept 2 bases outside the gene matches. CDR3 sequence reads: CASSFSGGTYNEQFF. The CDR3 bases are TGTGCCAGCAGCTTTAGCGGGGGCACCTACAATGAGCAGTTCTTC.

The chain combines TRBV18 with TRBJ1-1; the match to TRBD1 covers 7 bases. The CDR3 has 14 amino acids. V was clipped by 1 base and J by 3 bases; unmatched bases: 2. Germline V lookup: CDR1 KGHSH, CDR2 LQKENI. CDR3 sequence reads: CASSPLDRDTEAFF. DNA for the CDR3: TGTGCCAGCTCACCACTCGACAGGGACACTGAAGCTTTCTTT.

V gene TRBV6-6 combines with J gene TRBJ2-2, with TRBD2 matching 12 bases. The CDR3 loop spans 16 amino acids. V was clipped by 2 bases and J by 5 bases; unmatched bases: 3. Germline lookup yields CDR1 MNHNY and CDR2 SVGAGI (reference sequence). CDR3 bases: TGTGCCAGCAGTTACGGAGGACTAGCGGGGACCGGGGAGCTGTTTTTT. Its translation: CASSYGGLAGTGELFF.

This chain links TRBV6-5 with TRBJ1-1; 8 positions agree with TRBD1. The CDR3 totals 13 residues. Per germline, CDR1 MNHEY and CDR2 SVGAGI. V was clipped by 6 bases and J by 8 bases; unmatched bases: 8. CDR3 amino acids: CASRKDRVREAFF. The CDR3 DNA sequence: TGTGCCAGCAGGAAGGACAGGGTCAGGGAAGCTTTCTTT.

CDR3 sequence (DNA): TGTGCCAGCAGTCCCGGAGCGGGGGGTACCTACGAGCAGTACTTC. This gives the protein CASSPGAGGTYEQYF. The chain is built from TRBV27 and TRBJ2-7; 9 bases are shared with TRBD2. The CDR3 has 15 residues. CDR1 is MNHEY and CDR2 is SMNVEV in the germline V gene (reference sequence). With 5 bases clipped from V and 2 bases from J, the junction kept 7 bases outside the gene matches.

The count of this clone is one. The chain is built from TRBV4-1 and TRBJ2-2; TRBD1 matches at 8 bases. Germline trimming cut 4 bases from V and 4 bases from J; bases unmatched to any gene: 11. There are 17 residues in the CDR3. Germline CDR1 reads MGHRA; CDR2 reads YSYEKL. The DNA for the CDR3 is TGCGCCAGCAGCCCTTTCCTACAGGGGGTTACCACCGGGGAGCTGTTTTTT. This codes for CASSPFLQGVTTGELFF.